This record concerns one T cell receptor beta chain sequence. Source study methods: Amplification with reference gene primers provided the estimates of nucleated cell counts. TCRdb keeps only in-frame clones here, not all; method: immunoSEQ multiplex PCR. That table supplies the V and J calls and clone size; D and trimming were determined from the DNA. The sample has about 150,000 clones, roughly 80% seen once; the top ten hold around 5%. The data originate from a study of blood T cell repertoires in COVID-19. On the study more broadly: Researchers got acute and convalescent COVID-19 samples from the United States, Italy and Spain. T cells, B-cell-depleted T cells, or PBMCs provided the cDNA or gDNA that served as material.

Trimming took off 4 bases at V and 4 bases at J, with 18 bases between the two ends. The CDR3 has 16 residues. The V gene's germline CDR1 is SGHRS and CDR2 YFSETQ. The sample comprised peripheral blood. This clonotype originated in an older woman with COVID-19, enrolled during active disease. The chain joins TRBV5-1 to TRBJ1-5; TRBD1 is a possible D gene (5 bases). The DNA for the CDR3 is TGCGCCAGCAGCCCCCCTGAGGCAGGGCCGAATCAGCCCCAGCATTTT. Its protein is CASSPPEAGPNQPQHF. The whole variable domain, filled in from reference TRBV5-1 and TRBJ1-5, reads KAGVTQTPRYLIKTRGQQVTLSCSPISGHRSVSWYQQTPGQGLQFLFEYFSETQRNKGNFPGRFSGRQFSNSRSEMNVSTLELGDSALYLCASSPPEAGPNQPQHFGDGTRLSIL.